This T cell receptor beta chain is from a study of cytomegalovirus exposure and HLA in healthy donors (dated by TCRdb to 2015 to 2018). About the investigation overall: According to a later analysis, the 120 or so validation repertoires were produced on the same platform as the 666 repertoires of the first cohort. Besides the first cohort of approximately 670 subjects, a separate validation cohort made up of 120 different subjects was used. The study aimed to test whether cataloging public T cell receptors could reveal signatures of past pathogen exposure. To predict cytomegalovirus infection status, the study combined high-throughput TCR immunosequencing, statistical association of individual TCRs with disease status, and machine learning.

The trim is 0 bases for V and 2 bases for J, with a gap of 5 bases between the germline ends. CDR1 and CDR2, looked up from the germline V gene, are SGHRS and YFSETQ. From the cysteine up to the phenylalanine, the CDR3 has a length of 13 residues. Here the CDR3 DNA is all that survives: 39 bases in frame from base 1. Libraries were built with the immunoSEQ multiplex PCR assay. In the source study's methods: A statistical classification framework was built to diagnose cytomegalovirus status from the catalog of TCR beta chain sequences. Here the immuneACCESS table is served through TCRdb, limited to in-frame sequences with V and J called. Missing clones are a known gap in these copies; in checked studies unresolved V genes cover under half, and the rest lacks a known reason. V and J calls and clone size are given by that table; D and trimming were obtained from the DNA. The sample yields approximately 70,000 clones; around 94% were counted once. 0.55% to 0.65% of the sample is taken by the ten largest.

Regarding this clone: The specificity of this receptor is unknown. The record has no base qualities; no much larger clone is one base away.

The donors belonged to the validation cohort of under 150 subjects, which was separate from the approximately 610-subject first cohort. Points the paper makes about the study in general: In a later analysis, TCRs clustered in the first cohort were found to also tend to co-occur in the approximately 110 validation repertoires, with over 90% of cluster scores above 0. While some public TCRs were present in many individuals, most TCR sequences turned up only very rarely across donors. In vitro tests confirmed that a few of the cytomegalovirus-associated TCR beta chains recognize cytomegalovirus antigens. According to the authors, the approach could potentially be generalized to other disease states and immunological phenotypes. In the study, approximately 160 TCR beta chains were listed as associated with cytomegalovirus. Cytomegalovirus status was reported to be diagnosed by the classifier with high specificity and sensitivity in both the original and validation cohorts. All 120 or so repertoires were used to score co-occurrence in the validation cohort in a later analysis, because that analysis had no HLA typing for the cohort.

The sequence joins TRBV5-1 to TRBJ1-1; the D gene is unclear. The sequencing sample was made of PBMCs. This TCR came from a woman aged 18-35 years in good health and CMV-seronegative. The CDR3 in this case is CASSLDRNTEAFF. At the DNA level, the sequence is TGCGCCAGCAGCTTGGACAGAAACACTGAAGCTTTCTTT. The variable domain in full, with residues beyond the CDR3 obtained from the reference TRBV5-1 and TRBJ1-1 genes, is KAGVTQTPRYLIKTRGQQVTLSCSPISGHRSVSWYQQTPGQGLQFLFEYFSETQRNKGNFPGRFSGRQFSNSRSEMNVSTLELGDSALYLCASSLDRNTEAFFGQGTRLTVV.